This entry lists 7 T cell receptor beta chains sequenced from one sample in a study of blood T cell repertoires in COVID-19. The table came from immunoSEQ multiplex PCR; TCRdb's copy has only in-frame clones and leaves some out. The data contain 400,000 to 550,000 clones, around 89% of them singletons. The specimen sequenced was peripheral blood. These receptors all come from a woman aged 30 to 39 with acute or convalescent COVID-19.

This clone appeared once. The CDR3 region is CSASPLAGALSSYEQYF. For the CDR3, the DNA is TGCAGTGCTAGTCCCCTAGCGGGGGCCCTAAGCTCCTACGAGCAGTACTTC. The chain employs TRBV20-1 and TRBJ2-7; 10 bases map to TRBD2. Losses at the gene ends were 3 bases for V and 0 bases for J; bases not matched to a gene: 11. The V gene's germline CDR1 is DFQATT and CDR2 SNEGSKA (reference sequence). The CDR3 totals 17 residues.

The V call is TRBV27, the J call TRBJ1-3, with no clear D. With 6 bases removed from V and 0 bases from J, the gap between germline ends came to 9 bases. There are 14 residues in the CDR3. Germline-derived CDR1 and CDR2 are MNHEY and SMNVEV (reference sequence). In DNA form, the CDR3 reads TGTGCCAGCAGGGGCAGAGACTCTGGAAACACCATATATTTT. Protein sequence: CASRGRDSGNTIYF.

The chain carries TRBV7-9 and TRBJ1-5, with 10 bases that match TRBD1. Germline V gene sequence: CDR1 SEHNR, CDR2 FQNEAQ (reference sequence). The CDR3 is made up of 13 amino acids. V shed 5 bases, J shed 5 bases, and the junction held 0 bases outside the gene matches. CDR3 coding DNA: TGTGCCAGCAGCGGACAGGGGGATCAGCCCCAGCATTTT. It specifies CASSGQGDQPQHF. Complete variable domain (other parts from reference TRBV7-9 and TRBJ1-5): DTGVSQNPRHKITKRGQNVTFRCDPISEHNRLYWYRQTLGQGPEFLTYFQNEAQLEKSRLLSDRFSAERPKGSFSTLEIQRTEQGDSAMYLCASSGQGDQPQHFGDGTRLSIL.

This chain joins TRBV7-6 and TRBJ2-7; maybe TRBD2 (5 bases). CDR1 and CDR2 (germline): SGHVS, FNYEAQ. CDR3 length: 13 amino acids. Trimming took 5 bases from V and 5 from J, leaving 13 bases between them. The DNA of the CDR3 is TGTGCCAGCAGCGAAGACGCGGGCCACGAGCAGTACTTC. Translating gives CASSEDAGHEQYF.

This chain uses TRBV4-2 with TRBJ1-1; a possible D gene is TRBD1 (5 bases). V was clipped by 1 base and J by 5 bases, with 14 bases between them. Germline V gives CDR1 LGHNA, CDR2 YNFKEQ. This CDR3 is built from 15 residues. The CDR3 spells CASSQGGRVRTEAFF. The CDR3 DNA sequence: TGTGCCAGCAGCCAAGGTGGCAGGGTGAGGACTGAAGCTTTCTTT.

V is TRBV2 and J is TRBJ1-1, with TRBD1 matching over 7 bases. Trimming took 7 bases from V and 0 from J; bases not matched to a gene: 8. CDR3 size: 15 residues. Germline CDR1 and CDR2: SNHLY and FYNNEI. The CDR3 region is CASKLLQGLNTEAFF. The CDR3 DNA follows: TGTGCCAGCAAGCTTCTACAGGGGCTGAACACTGAAGCTTTCTTT.

The chain uses TRBV5-1 and TRBJ2-7; 7 positions match TRBD1. The germline V gene has CDR1 SGHRS and CDR2 YFSETQ. Losses at the gene ends were 2 bases for V and 2 bases for J; bases not matched to a gene: 7. The CDR3 length is 15 residues. The CDR3 DNA reads TGCGCCAGCAGCTTCGGACAGGTCTTCCCCTACGAGCAGTACTTC. Protein: CASSFGQVFPYEQYF.